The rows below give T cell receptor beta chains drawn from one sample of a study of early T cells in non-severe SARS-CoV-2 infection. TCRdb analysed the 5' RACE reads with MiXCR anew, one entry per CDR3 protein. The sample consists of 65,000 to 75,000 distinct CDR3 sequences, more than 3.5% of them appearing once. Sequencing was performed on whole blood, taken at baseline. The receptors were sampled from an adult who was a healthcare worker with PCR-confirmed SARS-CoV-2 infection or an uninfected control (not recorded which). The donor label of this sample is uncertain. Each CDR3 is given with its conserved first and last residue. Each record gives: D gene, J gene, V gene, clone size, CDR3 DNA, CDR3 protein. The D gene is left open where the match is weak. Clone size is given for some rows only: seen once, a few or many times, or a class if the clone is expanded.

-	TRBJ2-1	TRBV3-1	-	TGTGCCAGCAGCCTAGGCTCGAGCAGGGGCGGGGAGCAGTTCTTC	CASSLGSSRGGEQFF
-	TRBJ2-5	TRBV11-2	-	TGTGCCAGCAGCTTGAGGGAGACCCAGTACTTC	CASSLRETQYF
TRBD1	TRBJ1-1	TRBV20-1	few	TGCAGTGCTTTTTGGACAGGGATACACACTGAAGCTTTCTTT	CSAFWTGIHTEAFF
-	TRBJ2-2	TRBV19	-	TGTGCCAGTAATCTGGAGAACACCGGGGAGCTGTTTTTT	CASNLENTGELFF
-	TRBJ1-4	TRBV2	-	TGTGCCAGCCGAGGGGTGCCAAATGAAAAACTGTTTTTT	CASRGVPNEKLFF
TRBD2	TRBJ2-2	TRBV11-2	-	TGTGCCAGCAGCCCTAGCGGGGGGGCCCGAGTCACCGGGGAGCTGTTTTTT	CASSPSGGARVTGELFF
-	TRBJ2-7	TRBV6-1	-	TGTGCCAGCAAGAGTCGTACCTTCTACGAGCAGTACTTC	CASKSRTFYEQYF
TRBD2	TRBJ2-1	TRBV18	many	TGTGCCAGCTCACCTCTACCAGACGGGGGGGAGCAGTTCTTC	CASSPLPDGGEQFF
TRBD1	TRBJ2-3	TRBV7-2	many	TGTGCCAGCAGCACAGGACAGGGCTTGCCAGATACGCAGTATTTT	CASSTGQGLPDTQYF
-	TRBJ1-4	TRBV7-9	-	TGTGCCAGCAGCTTAGGAGGGCCAGTGGGGGAAAAACTGTTTTTT	CASSLGGPVGEKLFF
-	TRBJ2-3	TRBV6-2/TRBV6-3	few	TGTGCCAGCGGAATTACGTACGCCACAGATACGCAGTATTTT	CASGITYATDTQYF
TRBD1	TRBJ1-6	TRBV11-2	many	TGTGCCAGCAGCTTCGGGACAGCCAGCGATTCACCCCTCCACTTT	CASSFGTASDSPLHF
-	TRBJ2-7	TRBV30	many	TGTGCCTGGAGTGCGGAGGACTACGAGCAGTACTTC	CAWSAEDYEQYF
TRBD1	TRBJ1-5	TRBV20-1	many	TGCAGTGCTAGGGCCCCGGACAGGGGGGCGGATAGCAATCAGCCCCAGCATTTT	CSARAPDRGADSNQPQHF
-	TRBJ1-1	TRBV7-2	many	TGTGCCAGCAGCTTGGGCAGAGAGAACACTGAAGCTTTCTTT	CASSLGRENTEAFF
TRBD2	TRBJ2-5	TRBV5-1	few	TGCGCCAGCAATCCAATAGCGGGGCAAGAGACCCAGTACTTC	CASNPIAGQETQYF
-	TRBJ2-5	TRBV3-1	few	TGTGCCAGCAGCCAAGTATGGAAGGGTCCCAAAGAGGAAGAGACCCAGTACTTC	CASSQVWKGPKEEETQYF
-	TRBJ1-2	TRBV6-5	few	TGTGCCAGCAGCGGGGGAAGTGGCTACACCTTC	CASSGGSGYTF
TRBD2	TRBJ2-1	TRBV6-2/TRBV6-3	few	TGTGCCAGCAGTTATCCCAGGACTAGCTCCTACAATGAGCAGTTCTTC	CASSYPRTSSYNEQFF
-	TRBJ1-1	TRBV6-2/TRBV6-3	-	TGTGCCAGCAGTTACAGGGCAGCGAACACTGAAGCTTTCTTT	CASSYRAANTEAFF
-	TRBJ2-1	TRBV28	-	TGTGCCAGCAGTTTATGGGTTAGGACCTACAATGAGCAGTTCTTC	CASSLWVRTYNEQFF
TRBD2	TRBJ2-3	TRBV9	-	TGTGCCAGCAGCCTACGAGCGGGGGGCACAGATACGCAGTATTTT	CASSLRAGGTDTQYF
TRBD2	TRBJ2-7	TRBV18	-	TGTGCCAGCTCACCGGACCCACTAGCGGGTACCTACGAGCAGTACTTC	CASSPDPLAGTYEQYF
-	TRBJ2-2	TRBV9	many	TGTGCAGGAGGTGACAGACACACCGGGGAGCTGTTTTTT	CAGGDRHTGELFF
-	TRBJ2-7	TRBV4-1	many	TGCGCCAGCAGCCAAGATCACGAGCAGTACTTC	CASSQDHEQYF
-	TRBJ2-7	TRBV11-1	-	TGTGCCAGCAGCTTAGCCGGGACGGATTACGAGCAGTACTTC	CASSLAGTDYEQYF
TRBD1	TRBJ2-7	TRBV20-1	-	TGCAGTGCCGGTGGACAGGCACCCTCCTACGAGCAGTACTTC	CSAGGQAPSYEQYF
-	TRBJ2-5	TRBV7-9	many	TGTGCCAGCAGCCTTCCCGGTCGGACCCAGTACTTC	CASSLPGRTQYF
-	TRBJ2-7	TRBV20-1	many	TGCAGTGCTAGGCGGCAGATCGAGCAGTACTTC	CSARRQIEQYF
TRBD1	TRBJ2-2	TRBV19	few	TGTGCCAGTAGTGTAACCGGGGGGACAGGGGTAACCGGGGAGCTGTTTTTT	CASSVTGGTGVTGELFF
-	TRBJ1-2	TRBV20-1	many	TGCAGTGCTAGAGCGGTTAAGGGTTCGGAAAATGGCTACACCTTC	CSARAVKGSENGYTF
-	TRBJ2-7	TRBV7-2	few	TGTGCCAGCAGCTTACGAGACAGGATCCACGAGCAGTACTTC	CASSLRDRIHEQYF
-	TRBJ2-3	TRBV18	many	TGTGCCAGCTCACCACTGCGGGGCGGCACAGATACGCAGTATTTT	CASSPLRGGTDTQYF
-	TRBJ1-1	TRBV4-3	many	TGCGCCAGCAGCCAAGAGGAGGGATATCACACTGAAGCTTTCTTT	CASSQEEGYHTEAFF
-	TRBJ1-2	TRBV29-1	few	TGCAGCGTTGAACAGGGGAGCTACACCTTC	CSVEQGSYTF
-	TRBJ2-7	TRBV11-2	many	TGTGCCAGCAGCTTAGAAGCCAGGGATTACGAGCAGTACTTC	CASSLEARDYEQYF
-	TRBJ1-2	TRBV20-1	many	TGCAGTGCTAGAGATCGGGGGGGAGGAATCTATGGCTACACCTTC	CSARDRGGGIYGYTF
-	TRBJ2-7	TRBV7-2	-	TGTGCCAGCAGGCAAAGTACCTACGAGCAGTACTTC	CASRQSTYEQYF
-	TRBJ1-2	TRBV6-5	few	TGTGCCAGCAGGTGGGAGGGGAACTATGGCTACACCTTC	CASRWEGNYGYTF
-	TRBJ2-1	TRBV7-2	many	TGTGCCAGCAGCTTAGAGGGGGGTAGGGACAATGAGCAGTTCTTC	CASSLEGGRDNEQFF
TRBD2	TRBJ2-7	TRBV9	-	TGTGCCAGCAGCGCGTCCGGGACTAGCAACTACGAGCAGTACTTC	CASSASGTSNYEQYF
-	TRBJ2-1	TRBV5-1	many	TGCGCCAGCAGCTTGGATTGGAGGCTAGCGATTACCTACAATGAGCAGTTCTTC	CASSLDWRLAITYNEQFF
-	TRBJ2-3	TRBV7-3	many	TGTGCCAGCAGCTTCTCCCGGGACCCCACAGATACGCAGTATTTT	CASSFSRDPTDTQYF
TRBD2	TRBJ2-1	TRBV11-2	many	TGTGCCAGCAGTTCTCAACTAGCGGGGGGCAATGAGCAGTTCTTC	CASSSQLAGGNEQFF
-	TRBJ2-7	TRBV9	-	TGTGCCAGCAGCCCACACGTCCCTAGCGAGCAGTACTTC	CASSPHVPSEQYF
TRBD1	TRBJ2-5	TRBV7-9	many	TGTGCCAGCAGCTCCATTCAAACCGACAGGGGAGAGACCCAGTACTTC	CASSSIQTDRGETQYF
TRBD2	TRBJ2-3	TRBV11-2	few	TGTGCCAGCAGCTTAGCGGGAGCGGGGGGAAGCACAGATACGCAGTATTTT	CASSLAGAGGSTDTQYF
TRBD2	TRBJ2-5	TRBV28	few	TGTGCCAGCAGTTTCGCCGGTATCTTGCCGGGGGGGCCAGATGTGGAGACCCAGTACTTC	CASSFAGILPGGPDVETQYF
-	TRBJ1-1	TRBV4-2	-	TGTGCCAGCAGCCATAGGCAGGGGCCCGCCTATGAAGCTTTCTTT	CASSHRQGPAYEAFF
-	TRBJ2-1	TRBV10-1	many	TGCGCCAGCAGTGGGTACCTAGAAGGTCGGGGTGAGCAGTTCTTC	CASSGYLEGRGEQFF
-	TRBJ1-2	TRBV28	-	TGTGCCACCCACAGGCGCTTTAACTATGGCTACACCTTC	CATHRRFNYGYTF
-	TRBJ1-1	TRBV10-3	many	TGTGCCGTCCGATCGGAGGGGAACACTGAAGCTTTCTTT	CAVRSEGNTEAFF
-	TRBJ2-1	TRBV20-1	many	TGCAGTGCTAGAGAAGGGCAGGGTTCCTACAATGAGCAGTTCTTC	CSAREGQGSYNEQFF
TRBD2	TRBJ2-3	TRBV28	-	TGTGCCAGCAGCACTTCCGTAGCGGGGGCGCACACAGATACGCAGTATTTT	CASSTSVAGAHTDTQYF